Sequencing of this TCR beta chain was carried out in a study of blood T cell repertoires in COVID-19. This table comes from immunoSEQ multiplex PCR, and its TCRdb copy is limited to in-frame clones, with some not included. This sample has approximately 170,000 clones; about 83% occur once, and the top ten carry less than 3.5%. V was pared by 5 bases and J by 11 bases, with 15 bases of the junction left unmatched. Germline CDR1 MNHEY, CDR2 SVGEGT. The CDR3 runs 17 residues. The source material was peripheral blood. This sequence originates from a woman over 75 with COVID-19, enrolled during active disease. This rearrangement joins TRBV6-2 or TRBV6-3 to TRBJ1-6, with 10 positions matching TRBD1. The chain's CDR3 is CASSLLPSGTGAPPLHF. CDR3 nucleotide sequence: TGTGCCAGCAGTCTACTGCCATCCGGGACAGGGGCGCCACCCCTCCACTTT.